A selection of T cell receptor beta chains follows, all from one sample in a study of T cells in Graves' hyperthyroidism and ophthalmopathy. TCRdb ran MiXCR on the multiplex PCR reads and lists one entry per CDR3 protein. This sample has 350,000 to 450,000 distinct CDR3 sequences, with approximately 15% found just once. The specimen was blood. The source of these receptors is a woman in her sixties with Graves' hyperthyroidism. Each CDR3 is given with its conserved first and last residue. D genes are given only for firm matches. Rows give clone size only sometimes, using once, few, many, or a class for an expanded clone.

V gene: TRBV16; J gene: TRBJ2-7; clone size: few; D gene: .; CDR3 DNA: TGTGCCAGCAGCAAGATGCGGTCCTACGAGCAGTACTTC; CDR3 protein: CASSKMRSYEQYF
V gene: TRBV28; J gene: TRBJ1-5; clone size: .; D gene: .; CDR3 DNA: TGTGCCAGCAGTTCACAGCGATATAGCAATCAGCCCCAGCATTTT; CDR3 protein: CASSSQRYSNQPQHF
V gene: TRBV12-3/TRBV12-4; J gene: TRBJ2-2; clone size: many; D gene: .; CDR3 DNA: TGTGCCAGCAACCTAGGCATAAACACCGGGGAGCTGTTTTTT; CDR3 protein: CASNLGINTGELFF
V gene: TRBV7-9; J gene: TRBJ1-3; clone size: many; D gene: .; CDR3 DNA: TGTGCCAGCAGCTACCAGGTTGGAAACACCATATATTTT; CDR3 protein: CASSYQVGNTIYF
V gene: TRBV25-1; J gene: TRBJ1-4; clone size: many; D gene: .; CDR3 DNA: TGTGCCAGCAGTGGATCCGGGTGGGAGGAAAAACTGTTTTTT; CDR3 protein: CASSGSGWEEKLFF
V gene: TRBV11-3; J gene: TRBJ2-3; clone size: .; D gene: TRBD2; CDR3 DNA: TGTGCCAGCAGCTGGGCTAGCGGGGGAAGGGGATCAGATACGCAGTATTTT; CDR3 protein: CASSWASGGRGSDTQYF
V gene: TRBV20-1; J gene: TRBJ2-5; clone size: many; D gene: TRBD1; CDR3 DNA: TGCAGTGCCTCGGTGGACAGGGGCCACCAAGAGACCCAGTACTTC; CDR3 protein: CSASVDRGHQETQYF
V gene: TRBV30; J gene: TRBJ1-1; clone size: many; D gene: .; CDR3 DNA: TGTGCCTGGAGTGTTTTTAGGGAGGGTTGGAAGGCTGAAGCTTTCTTT; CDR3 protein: CAWSVFREGWKAEAFF
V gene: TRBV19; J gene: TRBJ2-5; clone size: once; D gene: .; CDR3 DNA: TGTGCCAGTAGTATAGGTAAAAGGGCCTGGGAAGAGACCCAGTACTTC; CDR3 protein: CASSIGKRAWEETQYF
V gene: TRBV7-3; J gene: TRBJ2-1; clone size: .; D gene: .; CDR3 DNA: TGTGCCAGCAGCTTAGCTCCACTCTCCTACAATGAGCAGTTCTTC; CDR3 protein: CASSLAPLSYNEQFF
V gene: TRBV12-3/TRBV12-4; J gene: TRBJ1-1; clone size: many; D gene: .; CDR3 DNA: TGTGCCAGCAGGCCGGGGAGATCGGGCAACACTGAAGCTTTCTTT; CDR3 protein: CASRPGRSGNTEAFF
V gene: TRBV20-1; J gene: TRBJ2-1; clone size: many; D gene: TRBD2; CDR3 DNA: TGCAGTGCTAGAACTAGCGGGAGAGTCAATGAGCAGTTCTTC; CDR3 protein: CSARTSGRVNEQFF
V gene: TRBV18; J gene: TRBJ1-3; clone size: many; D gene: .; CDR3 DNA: TGTGCCAGCTCACCAAGGGGCCCCATCTCTGGAAACACCATATATTTT; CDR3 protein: CASSPRGPISGNTIYF
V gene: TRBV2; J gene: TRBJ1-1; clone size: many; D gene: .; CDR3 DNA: TGTGCCAGCAGTGAATCGGGCGGTGAAGCTTTCTTT; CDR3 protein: CASSESGGEAFF
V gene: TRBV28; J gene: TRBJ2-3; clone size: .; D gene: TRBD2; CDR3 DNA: TGTGCCAGCAGTTGGAAGGCCGGGACTAGCGGGATTCCAGGGGATACGCAGTATTTT; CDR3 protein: CASSWKAGTSGIPGDTQYF
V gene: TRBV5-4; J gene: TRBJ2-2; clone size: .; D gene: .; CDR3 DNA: TGTGCCAGCAGCCCGAGGGGGTCTAGCGTGGGGACCGGGGAGCTGTTTTTT; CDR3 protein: CASSPRGSSVGTGELFF
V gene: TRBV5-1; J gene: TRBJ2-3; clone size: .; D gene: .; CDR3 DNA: TGCGCCAGCAGCTTACAATCTAGCACAGATACGCAGTATTTT; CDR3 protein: CASSLQSSTDTQYF
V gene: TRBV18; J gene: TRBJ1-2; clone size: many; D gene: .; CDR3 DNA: TGTGCCAGCTCACCAATAGGGGCCCCTAACTATGGCTACACCTTC; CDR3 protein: CASSPIGAPNYGYTF
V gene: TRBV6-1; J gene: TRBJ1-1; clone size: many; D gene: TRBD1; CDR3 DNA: TGTGCCAGCAGTGTGCCTGGACAGGGGGGGACTGAAGCTTTCTTT; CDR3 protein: CASSVPGQGGTEAFF
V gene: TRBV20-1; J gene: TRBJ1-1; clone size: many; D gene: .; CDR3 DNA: TGCAGTGCCCTGGTCGGCAGGATGAACACTGAAGCTTTCTTT; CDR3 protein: CSALVGRMNTEAFF
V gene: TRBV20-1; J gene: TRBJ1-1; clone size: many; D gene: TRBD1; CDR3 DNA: TGCAGTGCTAGGGGACAGAAGACTGGAACTGAAGCTTTCTTT; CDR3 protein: CSARGQKTGTEAFF
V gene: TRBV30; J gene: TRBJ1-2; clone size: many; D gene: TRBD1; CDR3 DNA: TGTGCCTGGTACCAGGGACAGGATGGCTACACCTTC; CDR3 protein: CAWYQGQDGYTF
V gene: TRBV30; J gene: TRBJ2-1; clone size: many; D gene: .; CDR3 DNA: TGTGCCTGGAGCGACTGGGCGGGAATGGATGAGCAGTTCTTC; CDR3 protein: CAWSDWAGMDEQFF
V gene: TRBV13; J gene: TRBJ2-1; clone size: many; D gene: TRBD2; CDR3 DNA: TGTGCCAGCAGCTTGAGGACTAGCGGGCCGTTCAACAATGAGCAGTTCTTC; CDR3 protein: CASSLRTSGPFNNEQFF
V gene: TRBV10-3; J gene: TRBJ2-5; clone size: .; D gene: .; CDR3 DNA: TGTGCCATCAGTGAGGGTAGAGAAGAGACCCAGTACTTC; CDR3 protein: CAISEGREETQYF
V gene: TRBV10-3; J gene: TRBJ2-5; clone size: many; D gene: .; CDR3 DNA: TGTGCCATCAGTGAGTCGACAGAACAAGAGACCCAGTACTTC; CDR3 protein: CAISESTEQETQYF
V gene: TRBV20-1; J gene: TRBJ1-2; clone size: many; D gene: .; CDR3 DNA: TGCAGTGCTACCAGGACGGCGCCTAGGGGCTACACCTTC; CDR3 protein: CSATRTAPRGYTF
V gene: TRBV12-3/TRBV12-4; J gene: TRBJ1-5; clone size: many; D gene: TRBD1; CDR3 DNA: TGTGCCAGCAGTTTAGGACAGGGGGTCGGACAGCCCCAGCATTTT; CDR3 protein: CASSLGQGVGQPQHF
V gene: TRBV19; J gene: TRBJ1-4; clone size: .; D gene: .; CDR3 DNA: TGTGCCAGTAGACCCGGAGGGGCACGAAGTGAAAAACTGTTTTTT; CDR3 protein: CASRPGGARSEKLFF
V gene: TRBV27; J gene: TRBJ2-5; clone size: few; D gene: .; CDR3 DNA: TGTGCCAGCAGCTACATTATGTACCAAGAGACCCAGTACTTC; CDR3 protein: CASSYIMYQETQYF
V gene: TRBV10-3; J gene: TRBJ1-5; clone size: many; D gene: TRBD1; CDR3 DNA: TGTGCCATCAGTGTAAGGGACAGCTTCAGCAATCAGCCCCAGCATTTT; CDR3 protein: CAISVRDSFSNQPQHF
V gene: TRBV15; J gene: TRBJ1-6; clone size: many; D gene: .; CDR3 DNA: TGTGCCACCAGCAGAGGCCAGAGCAATTATTCACCCCTCCACTTT; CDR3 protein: CATSRGQSNYSPLHF
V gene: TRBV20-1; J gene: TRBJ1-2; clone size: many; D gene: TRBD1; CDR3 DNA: TGCAGTGCTAGAGATGGGACAGGGTCACGGAACTATGGCTACACCTTC; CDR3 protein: CSARDGTGSRNYGYTF
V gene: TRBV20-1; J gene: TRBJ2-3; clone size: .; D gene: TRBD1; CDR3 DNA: TGCAGTGCTCCGGAGACAGGGGGCCATGATACGCAGTATTTT; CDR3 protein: CSAPETGGHDTQYF
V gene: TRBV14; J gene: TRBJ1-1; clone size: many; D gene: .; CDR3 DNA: TGTGCCAGCAGCTACGATCGGGGGCGAGCTTTCTTT; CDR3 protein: CASSYDRGRAFF
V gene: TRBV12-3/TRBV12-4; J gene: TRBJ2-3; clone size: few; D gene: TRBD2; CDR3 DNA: TGTGCCAGCAGTCCGCTAGCGGGAGTGACCTATGGGACAGATACGCAGTATTTT; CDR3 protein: CASSPLAGVTYGTDTQYF
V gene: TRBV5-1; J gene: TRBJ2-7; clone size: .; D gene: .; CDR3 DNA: TGCGCCAGCAGCTTGGACCCGGGTGACTCCTACGAGCAGTACTTC; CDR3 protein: CASSLDPGDSYEQYF
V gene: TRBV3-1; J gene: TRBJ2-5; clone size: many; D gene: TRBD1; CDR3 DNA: TGTGCCAGCGGGGACAGCACAGAGACCCAGTACTTC; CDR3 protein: CASGDSTETQYF
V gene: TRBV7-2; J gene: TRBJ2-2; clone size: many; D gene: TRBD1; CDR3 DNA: TGTGCCAGCAGCTCCTACAGGGGCGCGAACACCGGGGAGCTGTTTTTT; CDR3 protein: CASSSYRGANTGELFF
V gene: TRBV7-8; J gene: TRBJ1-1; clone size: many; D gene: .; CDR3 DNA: TGTGCCAGCAGCTGGGGACCGGCTGGCGCCACTGAAGCTTTCTTT; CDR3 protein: CASSWGPAGATEAFF
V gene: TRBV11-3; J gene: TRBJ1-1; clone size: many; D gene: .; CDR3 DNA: TGTGCCAGCAGCTTACAACAGAACACTGAAGCTTTCTTT; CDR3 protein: CASSLQQNTEAFF
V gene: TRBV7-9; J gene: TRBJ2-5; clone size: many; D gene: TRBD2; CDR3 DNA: TGTGCCAGCAGCTTTGGACTAGCGGGAGGGAGGGAGACCCAGTACTTC; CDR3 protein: CASSFGLAGGRETQYF
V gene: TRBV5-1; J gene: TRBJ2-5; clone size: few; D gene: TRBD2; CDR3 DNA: TGCGCCAGCAGCCCCGGAGGGACTAGCGGGAGGCAGACCCAGTACTTC; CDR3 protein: CASSPGGTSGRQTQYF
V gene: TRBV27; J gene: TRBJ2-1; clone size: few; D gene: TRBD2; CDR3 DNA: TGTGCCAGCAGTTTACGGGGGGGGGGTAATGAGCAGTTCTTC; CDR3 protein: CASSLRGGGNEQFF
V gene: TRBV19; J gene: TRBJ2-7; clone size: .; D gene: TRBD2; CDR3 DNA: TGTGCCAGTAGTTTGACTAGCGGGAGTCTTCGCGAGCAGTACTTC; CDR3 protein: CASSLTSGSLREQYF
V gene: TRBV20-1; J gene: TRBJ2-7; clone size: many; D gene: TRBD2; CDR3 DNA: TGCAGTGCTAGAGATGAGGAAGGACTAGTCTACGAGCAGTACTTC; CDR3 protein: CSARDEEGLVYEQYF
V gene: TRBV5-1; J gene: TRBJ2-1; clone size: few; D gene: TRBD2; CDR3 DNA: TGCGCCAGCAGCCCAGATGTAGCGGGAGGCTACAATGAGCAGTTCTTC; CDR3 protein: CASSPDVAGGYNEQFF